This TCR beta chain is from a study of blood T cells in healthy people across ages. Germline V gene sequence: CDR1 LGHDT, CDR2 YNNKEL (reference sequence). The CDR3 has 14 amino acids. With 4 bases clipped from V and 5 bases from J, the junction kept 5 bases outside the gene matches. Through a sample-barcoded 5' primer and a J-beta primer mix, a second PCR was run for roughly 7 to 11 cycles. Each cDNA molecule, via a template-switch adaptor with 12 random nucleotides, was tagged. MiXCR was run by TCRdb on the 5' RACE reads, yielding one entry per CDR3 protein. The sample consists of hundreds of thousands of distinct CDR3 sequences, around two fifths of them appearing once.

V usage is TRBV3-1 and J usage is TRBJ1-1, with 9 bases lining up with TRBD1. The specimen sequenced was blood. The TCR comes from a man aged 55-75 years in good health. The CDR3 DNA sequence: TGTGCCAGCAGCCCGGGACAGGGCGAGACTGAAGCTTTCTTT. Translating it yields CASSPGQGETEAFF.